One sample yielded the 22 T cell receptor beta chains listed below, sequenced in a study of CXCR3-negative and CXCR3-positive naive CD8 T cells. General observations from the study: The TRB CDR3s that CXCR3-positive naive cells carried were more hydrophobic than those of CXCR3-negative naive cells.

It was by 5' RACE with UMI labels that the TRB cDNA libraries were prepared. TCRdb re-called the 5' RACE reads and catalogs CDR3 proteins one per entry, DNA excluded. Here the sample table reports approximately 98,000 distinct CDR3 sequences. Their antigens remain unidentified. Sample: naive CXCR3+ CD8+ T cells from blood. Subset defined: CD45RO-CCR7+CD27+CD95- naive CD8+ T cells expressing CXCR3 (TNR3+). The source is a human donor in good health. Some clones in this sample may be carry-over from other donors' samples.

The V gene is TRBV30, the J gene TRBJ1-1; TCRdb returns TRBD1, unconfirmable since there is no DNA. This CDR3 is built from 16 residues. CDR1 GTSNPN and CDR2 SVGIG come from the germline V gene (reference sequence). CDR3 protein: CAWSVRGQRAGTEAFF.

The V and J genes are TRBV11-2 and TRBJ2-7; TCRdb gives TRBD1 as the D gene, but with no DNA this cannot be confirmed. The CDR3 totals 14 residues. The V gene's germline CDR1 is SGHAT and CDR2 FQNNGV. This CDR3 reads CASSQVDMGREQYF.

The CDR3 spells CASSFRQGAGYEQYF. The chain carries TRBV27 and TRBJ2-7; TCRdb's D call, TRBD1, is unchecked because there is no DNA. Germline V gene sequence: CDR1 MNHEY, CDR2 SMNVEV (reference sequence). The CDR3 runs to 15 residues.

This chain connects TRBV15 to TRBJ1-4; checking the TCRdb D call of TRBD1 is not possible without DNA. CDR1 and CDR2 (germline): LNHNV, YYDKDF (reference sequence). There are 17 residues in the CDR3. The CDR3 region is CATSRPLADRGREKLFF.

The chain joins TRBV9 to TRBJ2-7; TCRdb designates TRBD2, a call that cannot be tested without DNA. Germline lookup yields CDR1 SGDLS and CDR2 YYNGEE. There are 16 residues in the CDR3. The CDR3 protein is CASSVEWDSGSYEQYF.

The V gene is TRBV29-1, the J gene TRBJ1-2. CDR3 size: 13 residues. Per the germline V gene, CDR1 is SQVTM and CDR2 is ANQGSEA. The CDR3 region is CSVERFGDNGYTF.

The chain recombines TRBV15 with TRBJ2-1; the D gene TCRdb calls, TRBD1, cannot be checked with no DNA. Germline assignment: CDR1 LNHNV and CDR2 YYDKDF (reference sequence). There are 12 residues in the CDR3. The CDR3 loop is CATSDVGDEQFF.

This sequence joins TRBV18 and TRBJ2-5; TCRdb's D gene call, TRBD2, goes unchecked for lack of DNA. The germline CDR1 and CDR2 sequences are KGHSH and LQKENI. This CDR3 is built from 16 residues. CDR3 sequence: CASSPASGLAQETQYF. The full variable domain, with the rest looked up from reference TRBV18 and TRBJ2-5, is NAGVMQNPRHLVRRRGQEARLRCSPMKGHSHVYWYRQLPEEGLKFMVYLQKENIIDESGMPKERFSAEFPKEGPSILRIQQVVRGDSAAYFCASSPASGLAQETQYFGPGTRLLVL.

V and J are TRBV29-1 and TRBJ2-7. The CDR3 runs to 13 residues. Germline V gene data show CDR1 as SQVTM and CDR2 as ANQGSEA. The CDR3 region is CSVVIPASYEQYF.

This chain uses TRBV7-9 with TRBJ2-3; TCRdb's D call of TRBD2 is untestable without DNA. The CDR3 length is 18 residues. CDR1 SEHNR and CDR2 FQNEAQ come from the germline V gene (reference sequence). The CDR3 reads CASSLSGLAGGETDTQYF. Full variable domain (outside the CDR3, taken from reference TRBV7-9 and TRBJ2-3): DTGVSQNPRHKITKRGQNVTFRCDPISEHNRLYWYRQTLGQGPEFLTYFQNEAQLEKSRLLSDRFSAERPKGSFSTLEIQRTEQGDSAMYLCASSLSGLAGGETDTQYFGPGTRLTVL.

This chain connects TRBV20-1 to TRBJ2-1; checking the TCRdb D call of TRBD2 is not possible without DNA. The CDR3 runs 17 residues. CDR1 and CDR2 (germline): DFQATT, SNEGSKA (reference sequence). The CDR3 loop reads CSAMGSTSYLSYNEQFF.

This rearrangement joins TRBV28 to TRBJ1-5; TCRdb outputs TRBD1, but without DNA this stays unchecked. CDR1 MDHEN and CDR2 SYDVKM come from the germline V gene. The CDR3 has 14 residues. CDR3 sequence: CASSFRGGYQPQHF.

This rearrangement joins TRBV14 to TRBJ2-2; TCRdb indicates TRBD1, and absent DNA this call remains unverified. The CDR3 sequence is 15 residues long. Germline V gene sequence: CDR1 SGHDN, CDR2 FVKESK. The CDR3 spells CASSQVPGDTGELFF.

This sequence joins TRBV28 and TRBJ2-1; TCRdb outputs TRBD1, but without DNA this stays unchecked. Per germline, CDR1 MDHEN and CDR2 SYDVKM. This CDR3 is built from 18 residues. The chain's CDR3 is CASSLYPPGVGVYNEQFF.

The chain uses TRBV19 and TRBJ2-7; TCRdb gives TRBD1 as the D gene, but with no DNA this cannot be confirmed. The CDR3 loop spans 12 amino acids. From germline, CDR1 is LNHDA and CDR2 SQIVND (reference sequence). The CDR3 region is CASNTGSHEQYF.

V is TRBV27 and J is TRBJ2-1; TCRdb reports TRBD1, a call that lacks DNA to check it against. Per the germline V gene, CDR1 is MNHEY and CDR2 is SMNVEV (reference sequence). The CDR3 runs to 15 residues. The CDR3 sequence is CASSRWTGNNNEQFF.

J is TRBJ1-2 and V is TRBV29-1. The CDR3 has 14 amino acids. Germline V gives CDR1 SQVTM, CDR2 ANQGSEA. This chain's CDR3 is CSVESAGTNYGYTF.

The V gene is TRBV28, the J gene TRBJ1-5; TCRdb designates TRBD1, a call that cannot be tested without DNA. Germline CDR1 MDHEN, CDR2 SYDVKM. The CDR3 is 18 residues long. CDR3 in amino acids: CASSATDLGAYSNQPQHF.

CDR3 sequence reads: CASRFTGTTNEQFF. The chain joins TRBV28 to TRBJ2-1; TCRdb outputs TRBD1, but without DNA this stays unchecked. The germline CDR1 and CDR2 sequences are MDHEN and SYDVKM. CDR3 size: 14 residues.

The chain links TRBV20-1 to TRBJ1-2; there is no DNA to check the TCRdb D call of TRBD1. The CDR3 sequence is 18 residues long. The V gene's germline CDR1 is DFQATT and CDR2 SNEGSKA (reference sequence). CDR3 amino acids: CSARETPRSGAVGYGYTF.

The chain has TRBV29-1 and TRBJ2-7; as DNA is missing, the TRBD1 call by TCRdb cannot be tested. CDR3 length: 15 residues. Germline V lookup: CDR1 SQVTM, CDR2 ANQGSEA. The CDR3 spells CSVETGGFPSYEQYF.

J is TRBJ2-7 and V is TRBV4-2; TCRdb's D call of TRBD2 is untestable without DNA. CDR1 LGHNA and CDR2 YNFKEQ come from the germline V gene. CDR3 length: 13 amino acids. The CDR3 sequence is CASSQGLSYEQYF.